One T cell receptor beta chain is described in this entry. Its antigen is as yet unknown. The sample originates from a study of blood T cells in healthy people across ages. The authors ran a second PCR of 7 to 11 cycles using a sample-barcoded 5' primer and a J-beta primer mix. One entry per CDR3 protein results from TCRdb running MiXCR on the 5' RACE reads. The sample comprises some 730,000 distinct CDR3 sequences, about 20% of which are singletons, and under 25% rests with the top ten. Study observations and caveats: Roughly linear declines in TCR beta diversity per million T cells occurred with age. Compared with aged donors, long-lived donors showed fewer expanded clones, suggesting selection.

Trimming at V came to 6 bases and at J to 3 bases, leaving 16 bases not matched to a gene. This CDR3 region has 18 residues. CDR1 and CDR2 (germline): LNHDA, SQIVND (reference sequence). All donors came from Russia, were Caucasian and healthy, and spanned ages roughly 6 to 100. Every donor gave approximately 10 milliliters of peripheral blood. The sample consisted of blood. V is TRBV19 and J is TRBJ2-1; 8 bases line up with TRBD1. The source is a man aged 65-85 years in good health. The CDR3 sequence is CASSPKPGAGGDYNEQFF. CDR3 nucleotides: TGTGCCAGTAGCCCTAAACCCGGGGCAGGGGGCGACTACAATGAGCAGTTCTTC.